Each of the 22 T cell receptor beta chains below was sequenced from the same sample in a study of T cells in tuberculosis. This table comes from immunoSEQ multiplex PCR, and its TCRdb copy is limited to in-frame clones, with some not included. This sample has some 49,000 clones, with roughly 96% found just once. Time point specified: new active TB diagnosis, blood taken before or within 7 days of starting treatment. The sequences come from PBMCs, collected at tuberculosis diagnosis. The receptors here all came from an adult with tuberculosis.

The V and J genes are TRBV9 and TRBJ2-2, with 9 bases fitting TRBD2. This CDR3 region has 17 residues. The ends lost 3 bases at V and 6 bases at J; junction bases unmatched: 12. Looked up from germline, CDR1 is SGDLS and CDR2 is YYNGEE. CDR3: CASSGGPSGNFPGELFF. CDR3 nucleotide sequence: TGTGCCAGCAGCGGAGGCCCTAGCGGGAATTTCCCCGGGGAGCTGTTTTTT.

The CDR3, as DNA: TGTGCCAGCTCACCATTTCCCAGGGAAGTAGAGCCCTACGAGCAGTACTTC. It specifies CASSPFPREVEPYEQYF. This chain connects TRBV18 to TRBJ2-7, with D possibly being TRBD1 (5 bases). CDR1 KGHSH and CDR2 LQKENI come from the germline V gene. This CDR3 is 17 amino acids long. V lost 2 bases to trimming and J lost 2 bases, with 19 bases between them.

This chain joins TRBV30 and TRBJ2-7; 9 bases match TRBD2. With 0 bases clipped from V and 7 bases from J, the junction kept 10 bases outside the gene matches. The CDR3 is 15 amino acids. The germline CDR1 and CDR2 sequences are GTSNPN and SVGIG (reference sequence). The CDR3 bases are TGTGCCTGGAGTGTACGAGCGGGAGGCCCCGTGGAGCAGTACTTC. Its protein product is CAWSVRAGGPVEQYF.

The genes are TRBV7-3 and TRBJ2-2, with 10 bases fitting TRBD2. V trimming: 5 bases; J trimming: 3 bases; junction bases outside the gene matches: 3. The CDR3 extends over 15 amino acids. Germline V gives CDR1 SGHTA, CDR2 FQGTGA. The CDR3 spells CASSPLAGDTGELFF. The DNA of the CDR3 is TGTGCCAGCAGCCCTCTAGCGGGGGACACCGGGGAGCTGTTTTTT.

For the CDR3, the DNA is TGTGCCAGTAGTAAGGGGACAGGCGTAGTCTCCTACGAGCAGTACTTC. Residues: CASSKGTGVVSYEQYF. This chain uses TRBV19 with TRBJ2-7, with TRBD1 identical over 8 bases. The CDR3 length is 16 residues. CDR1 is LNHDA and CDR2 is SQIVND in the germline V gene (reference sequence). V was clipped by 4 bases and J by 0 bases; unmatched bases: 8.

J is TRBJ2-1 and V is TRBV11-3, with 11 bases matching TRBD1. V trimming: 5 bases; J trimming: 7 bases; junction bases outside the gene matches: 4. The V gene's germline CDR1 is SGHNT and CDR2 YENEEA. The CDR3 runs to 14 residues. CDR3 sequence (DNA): TGTGCCAGCAGCCCGGGGACAGGGGGGAATGAGCAGTTCTTC. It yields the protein CASSPGTGGNEQFF.

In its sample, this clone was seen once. CDR3 DNA sequence: TGTGCCAGCAGTTTAGTGACAGGGGGATGGACAGATACGCAGTATTTT. Protein: CASSLVTGGWTDTQYF. The chain links TRBV28 to TRBJ2-3; 9 positions match TRBD1. The germline V gene has CDR1 MDHEN and CDR2 SYDVKM. The CDR3 is 16 amino acids. The V segment lost 2 bases and the J segment 3 bases; nucleotides outside the gene matches: 6.

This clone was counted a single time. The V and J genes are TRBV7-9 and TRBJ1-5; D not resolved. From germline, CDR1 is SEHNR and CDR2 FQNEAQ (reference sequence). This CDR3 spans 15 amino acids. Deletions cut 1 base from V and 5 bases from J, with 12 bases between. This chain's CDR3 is CASSLEAGPDQPQHF. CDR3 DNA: TGTGCCAGCAGCTTAGAAGCGGGTCCGGATCAGCCCCAGCATTTT.

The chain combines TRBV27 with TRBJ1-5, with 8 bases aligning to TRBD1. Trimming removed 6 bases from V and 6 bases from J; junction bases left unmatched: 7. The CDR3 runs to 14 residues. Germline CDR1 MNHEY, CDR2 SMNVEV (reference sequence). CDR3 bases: TGTGCCAGCAGAGACACAGGGGGAGGTCAGCCCCAGCATTTT. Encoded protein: CASRDTGGGQPQHF.

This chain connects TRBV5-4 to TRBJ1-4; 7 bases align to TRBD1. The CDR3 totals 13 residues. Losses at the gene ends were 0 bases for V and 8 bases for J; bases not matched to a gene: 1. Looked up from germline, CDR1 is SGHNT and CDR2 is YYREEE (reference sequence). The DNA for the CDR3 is TGTGCCAGCAGCTTGGACAGGGGCGAAAAACTGTTTTTT. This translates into CASSLDRGEKLFF.

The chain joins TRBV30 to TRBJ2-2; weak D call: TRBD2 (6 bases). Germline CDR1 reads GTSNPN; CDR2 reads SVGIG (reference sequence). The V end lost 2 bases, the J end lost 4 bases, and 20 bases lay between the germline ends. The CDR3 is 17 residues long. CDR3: CAWSLRAGSPITGELFF. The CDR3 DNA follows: TGTGCCTGGAGTCTTAGGGCGGGGTCCCCGATCACCGGGGAGCTGTTTTTT.

The CDR3 sequence is CAISGRSLASPHGEQFF. The CDR3 DNA reads TGTGCCATCAGTGGGCGGTCCCTAGCGTCTCCCCACGGTGAGCAGTTCTTC. The chain links TRBV10-3 to TRBJ2-1; tentatively, D is TRBD2 (6 bases). Per the germline V gene, CDR1 is ENHRY and CDR2 is SYGVKD. The CDR3 is made up of 17 amino acids. Trimming removed 4 bases at V and 9 bases at J, with 25 bases between.

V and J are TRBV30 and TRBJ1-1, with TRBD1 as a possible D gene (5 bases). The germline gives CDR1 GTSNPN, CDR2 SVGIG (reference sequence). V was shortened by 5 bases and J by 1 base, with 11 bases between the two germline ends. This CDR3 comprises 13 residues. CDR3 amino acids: CAWEFTGNTEAFF. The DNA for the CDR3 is TGTGCCTGGGAGTTCACAGGGAACACTGAAGCTTTCTTT.

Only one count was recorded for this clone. The chain's CDR3 is CASGYGGEQYF. The CDR3 nucleotides read TGTGCTAGTGGCTATGGTGGCGAGCAGTACTTC. The rearrangement links TRBV12-5 to TRBJ2-7; D gene ambiguous. V shed 6 bases and J shed 6 bases, with 9 bases lying between them. The germline CDR1 and CDR2 sequences are LGHNT and FRNRAP. This CDR3 is built from 11 residues. The full variable domain, its missing parts supplied by reference TRBV12-5 and TRBJ2-7, is DARVTQTPRHKVTEMGQEVTMRCQPILGHNTVFWYRQTMMQGLELLAYFRNRAPLDDSGMPKDRFSAEMPDATLATLKIQPSEPRDSAVYFCASGYGGEQYFGPGTRLTVT.

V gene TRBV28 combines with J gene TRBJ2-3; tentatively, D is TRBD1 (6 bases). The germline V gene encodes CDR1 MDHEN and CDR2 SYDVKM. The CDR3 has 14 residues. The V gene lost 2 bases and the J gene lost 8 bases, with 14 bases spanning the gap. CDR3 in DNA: TGTGCCAGCAGTTTAAGCCAGGGGCTAGGTACGCAGTATTTT. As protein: CASSLSQGLGTQYF.

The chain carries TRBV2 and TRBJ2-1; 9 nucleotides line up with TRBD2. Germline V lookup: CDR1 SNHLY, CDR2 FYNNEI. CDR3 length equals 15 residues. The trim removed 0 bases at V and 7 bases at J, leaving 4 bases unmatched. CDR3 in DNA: TGTGCCAGCAGTGAAGCGCGACTAGCGGAAAATGAGCAGTTCTTC. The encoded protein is CASSEARLAENEQFF.

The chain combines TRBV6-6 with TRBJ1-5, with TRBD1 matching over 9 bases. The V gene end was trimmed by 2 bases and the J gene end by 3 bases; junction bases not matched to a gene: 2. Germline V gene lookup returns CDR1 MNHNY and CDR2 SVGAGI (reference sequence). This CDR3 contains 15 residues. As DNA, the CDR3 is TGTGCCAGCAGTTACCGGGACAGGGCCAATCAGCCCCAGCATTTT. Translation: CASSYRDRANQPQHF.

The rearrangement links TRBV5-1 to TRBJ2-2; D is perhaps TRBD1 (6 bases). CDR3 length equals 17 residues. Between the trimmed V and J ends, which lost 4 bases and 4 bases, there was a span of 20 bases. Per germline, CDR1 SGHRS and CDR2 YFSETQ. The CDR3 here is CASSVVTGLVSTGELFF. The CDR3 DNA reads TGCGCCAGCAGCGTTGTCACAGGGTTGGTTTCCACCGGGGAGCTGTTTTTT.

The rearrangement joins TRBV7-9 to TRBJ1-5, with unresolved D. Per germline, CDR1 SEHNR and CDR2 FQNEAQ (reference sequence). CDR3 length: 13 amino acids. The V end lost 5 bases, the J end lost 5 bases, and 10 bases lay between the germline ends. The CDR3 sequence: CASSPDRDQPQHF. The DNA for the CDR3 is TGTGCCAGCAGCCCTGACCGGGATCAGCCCCAGCATTTT.

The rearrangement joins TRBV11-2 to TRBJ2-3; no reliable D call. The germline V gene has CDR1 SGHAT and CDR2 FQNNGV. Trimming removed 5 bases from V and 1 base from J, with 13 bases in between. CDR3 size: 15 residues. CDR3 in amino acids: CASSTHSRGTDTQYF. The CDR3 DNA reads TGTGCCAGCAGCACCCACTCGCGCGGCACAGATACGCAGTATTTT.

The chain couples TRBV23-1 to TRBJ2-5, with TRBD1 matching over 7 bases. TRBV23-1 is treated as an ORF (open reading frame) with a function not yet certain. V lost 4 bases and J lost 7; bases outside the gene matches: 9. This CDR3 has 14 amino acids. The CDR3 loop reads CASSRKQGFGTQYF. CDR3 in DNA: TGCGCCAGCAGTCGAAAACAGGGGTTTGGGACCCAGTACTTC.

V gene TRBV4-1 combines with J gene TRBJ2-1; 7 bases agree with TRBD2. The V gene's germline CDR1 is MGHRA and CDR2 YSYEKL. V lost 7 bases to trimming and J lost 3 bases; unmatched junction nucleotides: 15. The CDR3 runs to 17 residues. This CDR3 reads CASTTNSGLADYNEQFF. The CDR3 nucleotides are TGCGCCAGCACCACTAACTCGGGGCTAGCGGACTACAATGAGCAGTTCTTC.